The entry below describes one T cell receptor beta chain. Antigen unknown. This specimen comes from a study of lymphopenia after photon versus proton radiotherapy. Whole-study findings and limits: Oligoclonal CD8+ Temra expansion after nadir drove photon patients' diversity drop. Under photons, naive T cells and diversity fell while effector/memory populations rose.

Trimming took 7 bases from V and 2 from J, leaving 8 bases between them. The CDR3 contains 12 residues. The germline gives CDR1 LGHNT, CDR2 FRNRAP. Produced via immunoSEQ multiplex PCR; TCRdb's table is partial and in-frame only. The repertoire holds 20,000 to 25,000 clones, with 85% as singletons. The sequence derives from a man in his 60s with pancreatic cancer. The sample here was peripheral blood, taken from a patient treated with photon-based radiotherapy. The V call is TRBV12-5, the J call TRBJ1-1; TRBD1 is a possible D gene (5 bases). In nucleotides, the CDR3 is TGTGCTAGTGCAGGGAGCAACACTGAAGCTTTCTTT. Amino acid sequence: CASAGSNTEAFF.